Only one count was recorded for the clone carrying this T cell receptor beta chain. The antigen is not known. The entry originates in a study of cytomegalovirus exposure and HLA in healthy donors. Study conclusions and caveats: Among TCR sequences, most were rare, though some public TCRs appeared in many donors.

The table came from immunoSEQ multiplex PCR; TCRdb's copy has only in-frame clones and leaves some out. The sample yields about 150,000 clones, about 94% seen once. The CDR3 has 15 amino acids. Germline V gives CDR1 SGHVS, CDR2 FQNEAQ. V dropped 5 bases and J dropped 7; count of bases not matched to a gene: 12. Sequenced material: PBMCs. The TCR sequence derives from a man between 18 and 35 years old in good health and CMV-seropositive. This sequence joins TRBV7-8 and TRBJ1-2; 8 nucleotides match TRBD1. CDR3 sequence: CASSNYRGSIVGYTF. CDR3 DNA: TGTGCCAGCAGCAATTACAGGGGGTCTATCGTTGGCTACACCTTC.